The 17 T cell receptor beta chains below come from one sample, sequenced in a study of shared clonotypes between healthy human individuals. Profiling relied on immunoSEQ multiplex PCR, and the TCRdb table lists in-frame clones only, not all of them. The table lists about 110,000 clones, 67% of them singletons. The sequenced sample consisted of memory CD8+ T cells sorted from blood. The sample's subset: CD45RO+ cells pooled with CCR7-negative TemRA cells. The receptors originated from a woman aged 25 to 45 in good health.

In its sample, this clone was seen a few times. J is TRBJ1-4 and V is TRBV4-2, with a tentative D call TRBD1 (5 bases). Germline-derived CDR1 and CDR2 are LGHNA and YNFKEQ. The CDR3 sequence is 17 residues long. V lost 5 bases and J 10 bases, leaving 26 bases between the germline ends. The CDR3 reads CASSDLDAGWAGGKLFF. The DNA for the CDR3 is TGTGCCAGCAGCGACTTAGACGCAGGGTGGGCGGGGGGAAAACTGTTTTTT.

V gene TRBV6-6 combines with J gene TRBJ2-1, with 8 bases fitting TRBD1. This CDR3 has 12 residues. The germline CDR1 and CDR2 sequences are MNHNY and SVGAGI (reference sequence). Trimming cost V 0 bases and J 12 bases; bases outside gene matches: 1. The CDR3 DNA reads TGTGCCAGCAGTTACTCAGGGACAGGGCAGTTCTTC. The encoded protein is CASSYSGTGQFF.

V is TRBV29-1 and J is TRBJ1-2; D remains ambiguous. This CDR3 is built from 14 residues. Germline V lookup: CDR1 SQVTM, CDR2 ANQGSEA. Trimming took 0 bases from V and 8 from J, leaving 16 bases between them. The CDR3 is CSVEEGYLASGYTF. The CDR3 DNA sequence: TGCAGCGTTGAAGAGGGGTACTTGGCGAGCGGCTACACCTTC.

In its sample, this clone was seen a few times. The rearrangement joins TRBV2 to TRBJ2-3; D gene ambiguous. CDR1 and CDR2 (germline): SNHLY, FYNNEI. The CDR3 covers 11 residues. The V and J ends lost 3 bases and 6 bases respectively, with 4 bases between them. CDR3 nucleotides: TGTGCCAGCAGTGAGGGGGATACGCAGTATTTT. Translated: CASSEGDTQYF.

The J gene is TRBJ1-1, the V gene TRBV6-4; perhaps TRBD1 as D (5 bases). Trimming shortened V by 5 bases and J by 2 bases, and 9 bases separated the two germline ends. Per germline, CDR1 MRHNA and CDR2 SNTAGT. This CDR3 comprises 13 residues. The CDR3 sequence: CASSHGGNTEAFF. Here the CDR3 DNA reads TGTGCCAGCAGTCACGGGGGAAACACTGAAGCTTTCTTT.

The chain joins TRBV30 to TRBJ2-2, with no clear D. Looked up from germline, CDR1 is GTSNPN and CDR2 is SVGIG (reference sequence). V was shortened by 0 bases and J by 5 bases, with 4 bases between the two germline ends. This CDR3 has 12 residues. The CDR3 bases are TGTGCCTGGAGTGTTCGGACCGGGGAGCTGTTTTTT. Protein sequence: CAWSVRTGELFF.

With regard to this clone: Sequence at one end of the junction differs from germline and may be a read error. This sequence joins TRBV6-1 and TRBJ1-1; possible D gene TRBD1, 5 bases. CDR1 and CDR2 (germline): MNHNS, SASEGT. The CDR3 length is 14 residues. The CDR3 DNA sequence: TGTGCCATCAGTGGAGTGGGGGAGACGACTGAAGCTTTCTTT. This codes for CAISGVGETTEAFF.

This clone was observed a few times. V and J are TRBV21-1 and TRBJ2-3; the tabulated D call, TRBD2, remains unverified against the DNA. TRBV21-1 represents a pseudogene. The CDR3 contains 17 residues. The CDR3 loop is CASSNRDSPEGTDTQYF. DNA for the CDR3: TGTGCCAGCAGCAACAGGGACTCCCCGGAGGGCACAGATACGCAGTATTTT.

The rearrangement uses TRBV6-1 and TRBJ2-3; 7 bases align to TRBD2. The V gene end was trimmed by 3 bases and the J gene end by 2 bases; junction bases not matched to a gene: 8. The CDR3 totals 16 residues. Germline-derived CDR1 and CDR2 are MNHNS and SASEGT. The CDR3 reads CASSDVASGDTDTQYF. As DNA, the CDR3 is TGTGCCAGCAGTGACGTGGCTAGCGGTGACACAGATACGCAGTATTTT.

The chain is built from TRBV4-1 and TRBJ2-1; TRBD2 aligns across 12 bases. This CDR3 has 17 amino acids. Germline V gene lookup returns CDR1 MGHRA and CDR2 YSYEKL. V was pared by 1 base and J by 0 bases, with 1 base of the junction left unmatched. Here the CDR3 DNA reads TGCGCCAGCAGCCAAGGGACTAGCGGGATCTCCTACAATGAGCAGTTCTTC. Translating gives CASSQGTSGISYNEQFF.

The gene calls are TRBV19 and TRBJ2-7; TRBD2 matches at 12 bases. The junction had 5 bases not matched to a gene; V was cut back by 7 bases and J by 4 bases. The CDR3 sequence is 14 residues long. Germline CDR1 reads LNHDA; CDR2 reads SQIVND (reference sequence). CDR3 region: CASKSTSGRYEQYF. For the CDR3, the DNA is TGTGCCAGTAAATCGACTAGCGGGAGATACGAGCAGTACTTC.

The gene calls are TRBV15 and TRBJ2-2; 8 nucleotides line up with TRBD1. The V gene's germline CDR1 is LNHNV and CDR2 YYDKDF (reference sequence). V lost 4 bases, J lost 9 bases, and 13 bases stayed unmatched. This CDR3 has 16 residues. CDR3: CATSKGTGGLYRELFF. As DNA, the CDR3 is TGTGCCACCAGCAAGGGGACAGGTGGTCTTTACCGGGAGCTGTTTTTT.

The chain has TRBV6-1 and TRBJ2-6; 8 nucleotides agree with TRBD2. Germline V gene lookup returns CDR1 MNHNS and CDR2 SASEGT. The V segment lost 2 bases and the J segment 11 bases; nucleotides outside the gene matches: 14. The length of the CDR3 is 17 residues. The CDR3 DNA reads as TGTGCCAGCAGTGAAAAGGGGTTAACTAGCGGCTCAGACGTCCTGACTTTC. Residues: CASSEKGLTSGSDVLTF.

The chain has TRBV7-6 and TRBJ2-6; D remains unclear. The CDR3 is 16 residues long. V was cut by 3 bases and J by 4 bases, with 13 bases left in between. Germline CDR1 SGHVS, CDR2 FNYEAQ. The CDR3 coding sequence is TGTGCCAGCAGCTTGGTATTCCTCACCGGGGCCAACGTCCTGACTTTC. Translation gives CASSLVFLTGANVLTF.

The V call is TRBV15, the J call TRBJ2-7; maybe TRBD1 (6 bases). Germline V gives CDR1 LNHNV, CDR2 YYDKDF (reference sequence). V lost 1 base to trimming and J lost 4 bases, with 11 bases between them. The CDR3 has 14 residues. CDR3: CATSRAFTGYEQYF. As DNA, the CDR3 is TGTGCCACCAGCAGAGCTTTCACAGGGTACGAGCAGTACTTC.

In this sample, this clone turned up once. The genes are TRBV6-4 and TRBJ2-3; 7 bases agree with TRBD1. The germline gives CDR1 MRHNA, CDR2 SNTAGT. The CDR3 length is 15 residues. The junction had 1 base not matched to a gene; V was cut back by 0 bases and J by 1 base. CDR3 nucleotides: TGTGCCAGCAGTGACTCGCAGGGGGGCACAGATACGCAGTATTTT. Translating it yields CASSDSQGGTDTQYF.

This chain connects TRBV19 to TRBJ2-1; D remains ambiguous. CDR1 and CDR2 from the germline V gene are LNHDA and SQIVND (reference sequence). With 3 bases removed from V and 1 base from J, the gap between germline ends came to 7 bases. The CDR3 totals 14 residues. CDR3: CASSIPWSYNEQFF. Written as DNA, the CDR3 is TGTGCCAGTAGTATCCCGTGGTCCTACAATGAGCAGTTCTTC.